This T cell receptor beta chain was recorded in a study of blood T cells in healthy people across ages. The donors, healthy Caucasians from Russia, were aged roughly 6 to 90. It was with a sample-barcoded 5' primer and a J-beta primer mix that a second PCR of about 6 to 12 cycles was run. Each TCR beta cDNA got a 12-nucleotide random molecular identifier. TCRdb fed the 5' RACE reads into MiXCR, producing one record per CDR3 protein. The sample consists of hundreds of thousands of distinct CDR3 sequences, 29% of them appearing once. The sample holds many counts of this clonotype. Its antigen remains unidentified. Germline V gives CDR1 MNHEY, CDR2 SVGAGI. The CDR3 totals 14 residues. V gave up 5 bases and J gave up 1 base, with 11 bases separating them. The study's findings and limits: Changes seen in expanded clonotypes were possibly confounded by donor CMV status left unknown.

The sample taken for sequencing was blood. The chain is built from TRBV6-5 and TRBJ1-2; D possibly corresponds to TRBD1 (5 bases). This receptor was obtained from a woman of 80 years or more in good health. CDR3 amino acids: CASSPLDSNYGYTF. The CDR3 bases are TGTGCCAGCAGTCCCCTAGACAGTAACTATGGCTACACCTTC.